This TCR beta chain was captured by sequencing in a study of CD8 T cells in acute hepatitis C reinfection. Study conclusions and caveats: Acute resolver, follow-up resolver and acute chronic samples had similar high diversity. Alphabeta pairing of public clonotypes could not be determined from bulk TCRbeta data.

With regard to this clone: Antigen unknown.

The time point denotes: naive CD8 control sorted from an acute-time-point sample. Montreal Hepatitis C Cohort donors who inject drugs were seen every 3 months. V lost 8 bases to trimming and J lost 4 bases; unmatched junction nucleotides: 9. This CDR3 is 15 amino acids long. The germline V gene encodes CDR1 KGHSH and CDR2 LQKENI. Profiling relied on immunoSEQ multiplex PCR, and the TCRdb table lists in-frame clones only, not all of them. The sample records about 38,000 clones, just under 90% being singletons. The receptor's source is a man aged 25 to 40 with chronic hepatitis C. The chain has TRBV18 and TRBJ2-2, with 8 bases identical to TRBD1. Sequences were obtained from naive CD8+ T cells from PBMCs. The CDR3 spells CASTGGPAGTGELFF. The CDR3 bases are TGTGCCAGCACAGGGGGGCCTGCGGGCACCGGGGAGCTGTTTTTT.